The clone carrying this T cell receptor (beta chain) was recorded a few times. Its cognate antigen is unknown. Researchers made TCR cDNA using 5'RACE template switching, and this step added a universal primer site and UMIs. TCRdb passed the 5' RACE reads through MiXCR, listing each CDR3 protein once. Among fewer than 350,000 distinct CDR3 sequences, more than 3% were seen once, and the ten largest hold about 20%. This sample is part of a study of T cells after yellow fever vaccination. At the level of the study: SMART-Seq v4 Ultra Low Input prepared libraries from low-cell fractions.

Study-wide findings and caveats: The bulk population could contribute abundant contaminating clonotypes to FACS-sorted repertoires. Compared with primary, the secondary response was weaker and peaked at day 5, not 15.

Sequencing used PBMCs, obtained on the day of the yellow fever booster vaccination. This clonotype was sampled from a man in his late teens or twenties who received the YFV17D yellow fever vaccine.

CDR3 loop: CASSSLGTGYSNQPQHF. In nucleotides, the CDR3 is TGTGCCAGCAGTTCGCTAGGGACGGGTTATAGCAATCAGCCCCAGCATTTT. The rearrangement uses TRBV27 and TRBJ1-5; the D gene is possibly TRBD1 (5 bases). Germline V gene sequence: CDR1 MNHEY, CDR2 SMNVEV (reference sequence). There are 17 residues in the CDR3. Deletions cut 4 bases from V and 0 bases from J, with 16 bases between.